What follows is one TCR beta chain and its context. Its antigen is as yet unknown. The data belong to a study of graft-versus-host responses after intestinal transplantation. Study-wide findings and caveats: The marrow of recipients harbored GvH clones, and ileum or blood showed some of them first. Early declines in HvG clones that occurred post-transplant were associated with peak circulating GvH clone levels.

This CDR3 region has 15 residues. Trimming cost V 2 bases and J 4 bases; bases outside gene matches: 6. Germline CDR1 and CDR2: MNHEY and SMNVEV (reference sequence). TCRdb keeps only in-frame clones here, not all; method: immunoSEQ multiplex PCR. The sample records over 90,000 clones, around 91% being singletons. This receptor was obtained from a human donor who was the organ donor for an intestinal transplant. The starting material was unstimulated CD4+ T cells sorted from spleen or lymph node cells, obtained before transplant. This sequence joins TRBV27 and TRBJ1-2; 8 positions agree with TRBD1. CDR3 in amino acids: CASSLQGALTYGYTF. The DNA for the CDR3 is TGTGCCAGCAGTTTACAGGGGGCGCTCACCTATGGCTACACCTTC.